Given below is one TCR beta chain in context. The target antigen is unknown. Germline V gives CDR1 DFQATT, CDR2 SNEGSKA (reference sequence). Trimming shortened V by 2 bases and J by 5 bases, and 13 bases separated the two germline ends. The CDR3 covers 13 residues. This record comes from a study of post-analysis software for immune sequencing data. Findings and caveats of the study: Five TRBV segments were significantly more frequent in patients than in controls. TRBV5-6, TRBV5-1 and TRBV20-1 were among these segments.

Unique-molecular-identifier-tagged TCR beta cDNA libraries were used. MiXCR was run by TCRdb on the PCR reads, yielding one entry per CDR3 protein. The repertoire includes hundreds of thousands of distinct CDR3 sequences, 59% of them detected once, and approximately 10% sits in the top ten. This TCR was recovered from a girl between 2 and 10 years old with multiple sclerosis. The specimen sequenced was blood. The gene calls are TRBV20-1 and TRBJ2-7; D is unresolved. The CDR3 DNA reads as TGCAGTGCTAGAATTGGGCCCCTCCACGAGCAGTACTTC. Translated, it gives CSARIGPLHEQYF.